Each of the 21 T cell receptor beta chains below was sequenced from the same sample in a study of shared clonotypes between healthy human individuals. Only in-frame clones appear in the TCRdb table, and some are missing; sequencing was by immunoSEQ multiplex PCR. The sample includes under 850,000 clones, around 77% of them seen just once. Sequencing was done on a sample of memory CD4+ T cells sorted from blood. Subset specified: CD45RA-negative fraction. These receptors originate from a woman between 25 and 40 years old in good health.

Details on this clone: In the same sample, other DNA sequences code for this CDR3. V gene TRBV5-6 combines with J gene TRBJ2-3; D not resolved. The CDR3 totals 13 residues. Germline V gives CDR1 SGHDT, CDR2 YYEEEE. Trimming pared 4 bases from V and 2 bases from J, leaving 8 bases between. CDR3 in DNA: TGTGCCAGCAGCCCCCTTGACACAGATACGCAGTATTTT. Amino acid sequence: CASSPLDTDTQYF.

This chain uses TRBV5-4 with TRBJ2-5; 8 positions match TRBD1. The CDR3 has 16 residues. Germline V gene lookup returns CDR1 SGHNT and CDR2 YYREEE (reference sequence). V shed 4 bases and J 4 bases; nucleotides not matched to a gene: 12. The CDR3 DNA is TGTGCCAGCAGCCCCGGCAGGGGGCTATCCGGAGAGACCCAGTACTTC. It is translated as CASSPGRGLSGETQYF.

The J gene is TRBJ1-1, the V gene TRBV27; D is unresolved. Germline V gene sequence: CDR1 MNHEY, CDR2 SMNVEV (reference sequence). The CDR3 is made up of 16 amino acids. Trimming pared 6 bases from V and 1 base from J, leaving 18 bases between. CDR3: CASRGNYPLRNTEAFF. Written as DNA, the CDR3 is TGTGCCAGCAGGGGGAATTACCCCTTACGGAACACTGAAGCTTTCTTT.

This rearrangement joins TRBV5-6 to TRBJ1-2; a possible D gene is TRBD1 (5 bases). The CDR3 runs 13 residues. V gave up 4 bases and J gave up 8 bases, with 15 bases separating them. CDR1 and CDR2 from the germline V gene are SGHDT and YYEEEE. The CDR3 DNA reads TGTGCCAGCAGCGCATCAGGGTTAAGGGGCTACACCTTC. It translates to CASSASGLRGYTF.

The rearrangement joins TRBV28 to TRBJ1-1, with TRBD1 as a possible D gene (6 bases). Germline loops: CDR1 MDHEN, CDR2 SYDVKM. There are 14 residues in the CDR3. Trimming stripped 10 bases from V and 5 bases from J, with 20 bases between. The CDR3 region is CATLSGGRSTEAFF. In DNA form, the CDR3 reads TGTGCCACCCTCTCCGGGGGGCGGAGTACTGAAGCTTTCTTT.

The chain employs TRBV6-1 and TRBJ1-2; TRBD1 matches 10 bases. The CDR3 is 14 residues long. V lost 0 bases to trimming and J lost 7 bases; unmatched junction nucleotides: 2. Germline V lookup: CDR1 MNHNS, CDR2 SASEGT. The CDR3 DNA reads as TGTGCCAGCAGTGAAGCTTGGACAGGGGGTGGCTACACCTTC. It codes for CASSEAWTGGGYTF.

This chain connects TRBV28 to TRBJ2-3; the match to TRBD2 covers 7 bases. Germline CDR1 is MDHEN and CDR2 is SYDVKM. J gave up 7 bases and V 6 bases, and 13 bases lay outside the gene matches. This CDR3 comprises 15 residues. Written as DNA, the CDR3 is TGTGCCAGCAGCCTCGGGGCGGGAGTGAGTAATACGCAGTATTTT. Translating gives CASSLGAGVSNTQYF.

This chain joins TRBV6-1 and TRBJ2-3; D gene ambiguous. The germline V gene has CDR1 MNHNS and CDR2 SASEGT. Between the trimmed V and J ends, which lost 3 bases and 5 bases, there was a span of 3 bases. The CDR3 loop spans 11 amino acids. Here the CDR3 reads CASSEGDTQYF. In nucleotides, the CDR3 is TGTGCCAGCAGTGAGGGAGATACGCAGTATTTT.

Many counts were recorded for this clone. The sample contains more than one DNA sequence encoding this CDR3. The V call is TRBV7-7, the J call TRBJ2-5; 10 nucleotides match TRBD1. Trimming cost V 1 base and J 1 base; bases outside gene matches: 0. In germline, CDR1 is SSHAT, CDR2 FNYEAQ (reference sequence). CDR3 length: 15 residues. CDR3 protein: CASSLGTGGQETQYF. In DNA, the CDR3 is TGTGCCAGCAGCTTAGGGACAGGGGGCCAAGAGACCCAGTACTTC.

The rearrangement joins TRBV30 to TRBJ1-1, with 7 nucleotides matching TRBD1. Germline loops: CDR1 GTSNPN, CDR2 SVGIG (reference sequence). The length of the CDR3 is 12 residues. Trimming took 8 bases from V and 9 from J; bases not matched to a gene: 12. CDR3 in amino acids: CALRGAGIQAFF. The CDR3 DNA sequence: TGTGCCCTCAGGGGGGCCGGGATTCAAGCTTTCTTT.

A few counts support this clone. This chain links TRBV4-1 with TRBJ2-7; 9 nucleotides line up with TRBD1. This CDR3 contains 16 residues. V lost 4 bases to trimming and J lost 7 bases; unmatched junction nucleotides: 14. Germline assignment: CDR1 MGHRA and CDR2 YSYEKL. The DNA for the CDR3 is TGCGCCAGCAGCCGAACCGGGACAGGGATCCTACAGGAGCAGTACTTC. Encoded protein: CASSRTGTGILQEQYF.

The sample holds many counts of this clone. The V and J genes are TRBV25-1 and TRBJ1-4, with D hard to call. This CDR3 region has 17 residues. The germline CDR1 and CDR2 sequences are MGHDK and SYGVNS. V was cut by 2 bases and J by 0 bases, with 13 bases left in between. The DNA of the CDR3 is TGTGCCAGCAGTGAACCGGGGTGGGGTGCAACTAATGAAAAACTGTTTTTT. Translated: CASSEPGWGATNEKLFF.

In its sample, this clone was seen many times. J is TRBJ2-2 and V is TRBV21-1. TRBV21-1 is a listed pseudogene. This CDR3 is 14 amino acids long. CDR3: CASSKWENTGELFF. Written as DNA, the CDR3 is TGTGCCAGCAGCAAATGGGAGAACACCGGGGAGCTGTTTTTT.

The CDR3 coding sequence is TGTGCCAGCAGGCAACAGGGGGCGACGGAGACCCAGTACTTC. Protein sequence: CASRQQGATETQYF. The chain recombines TRBV11-2 with TRBJ2-5; TRBD1 matches at 9 bases. Germline V gives CDR1 SGHAT, CDR2 FQNNGV. V shed 6 bases and J 5 bases; nucleotides not matched to a gene: 7. This CDR3 has 14 amino acids.

This chain joins TRBV6-5 and TRBJ2-1, with 11 bases matching TRBD1. Looked up from germline, CDR1 is MNHEY and CDR2 is SVGAGI. With 8 bases clipped from V and 7 bases from J, the junction kept 4 bases outside the gene matches. The CDR3 spans 13 residues. The CDR3 region has the DNA TGTGCCAGCCGGGACAGGGGGGTTAATGAGCAGTTCTTC. Translated, it gives CASRDRGVNEQFF.

The gene calls are TRBV5-6 and TRBJ2-1; 7 bases fit TRBD2. The ends lost 0 bases at V and 9 bases at J; junction bases unmatched: 9. Germline V CDR1 and CDR2: SGHDT, YYEEEE. CDR3 size: 15 residues. CDR3 loop: CASSLVGGFDIEQFF. In nucleotides, the CDR3 is TGTGCCAGCAGCTTGGTCGGGGGGTTTGATATTGAGCAGTTCTTC.

The chain carries TRBV13 and TRBJ1-6, with 9 bases matching TRBD1. Germline V gives CDR1 PRHDT, CDR2 FYEKMQ (reference sequence). V shed 7 bases and J 5 bases; nucleotides not matched to a gene: 9. This CDR3 contains 16 residues. CDR3 DNA: TGTGCCAGCACCGTCGTCGGGACAGGGAATAATTCACCCCTCCACTTT. This translates into CASTVVGTGNNSPLHF.

This chain uses TRBV4-1 with TRBJ1-1; 7 nucleotides align to TRBD1. The trim removed 2 bases at V and 2 bases at J, leaving 5 bases unmatched. The germline gives CDR1 MGHRA, CDR2 YSYEKL. The CDR3 is made up of 15 amino acids. The DNA of the CDR3 is TGCGCCAGCAGCCAAATCGACAGGGACAACACTGAAGCTTTCTTT. It codes for CASSQIDRDNTEAFF.

The genes are TRBV27 and TRBJ1-2; a weak D match, TRBD1 (5 bases). The V gene lost 7 bases and the J gene lost 1 base, with 13 bases spanning the gap. The CDR3 contains 14 residues. Germline loops: CDR1 MNHEY, CDR2 SMNVEV (reference sequence). CDR3 nucleotide sequence: TGTGCCAGCACTACATTGACAGATAACTATGGCTACACCTTC. Translation gives CASTTLTDNYGYTF.

The CDR3 region is CASSWGQNTEAFF. The CDR3 DNA follows: TGTGCCAGCAGCTGGGGACAGAACACTGAAGCTTTCTTT. This chain joins TRBV7-2 and TRBJ1-1; D perhaps matches TRBD1 (6 bases). This CDR3 is built from 13 residues. Germline assignment: CDR1 SGHTA and CDR2 FQGNSA. Trimming removed 4 bases at V and 1 base at J, with 7 bases between.

This chain uses TRBV7-2 with TRBJ2-1, with D maybe TRBD2 (6 bases). With 3 bases removed from V and 4 bases from J, the gap between germline ends came to 16 bases. This CDR3 is 16 amino acids long. The germline CDR1 and CDR2 sequences are SGHTA and FQGNSA. The CDR3 is CASSFLPSGPYNEQFF. Written as DNA, the CDR3 is TGTGCCAGCAGCTTTCTTCCGAGCGGGCCTTACAATGAGCAGTTCTTC.